This T cell receptor beta chain was sequenced during a study of cytomegalovirus exposure and HLA in healthy donors. In nominal health when sampled, donors likely had unrecorded immune exposures nonetheless. Germline values: CDR1 LNHDA, CDR2 SQIVND (reference sequence). Trimming removed 8 bases from V and 4 bases from J, with 12 bases in between. This CDR3 is built from 13 residues. PCR involved 60 Vbeta and 13 Jbeta primers. Profiled with immunoSEQ multiplex PCR; TCRdb holds only in-frame clones, not every one. This sample has tens of thousands of clones, with approximately 84% found just once. The sample comprised PBMCs. The chain joins TRBV19 to TRBJ2-1; maybe TRBD2 (6 bases). The TCR originated in a woman between 18 and 29 years old in good health and CMV-seropositive. The CDR3 region has the DNA TGTGCCAGTGCAGGTGCGGGGTACAATGAGCAGTTCTTC. It is translated as CASAGAGYNEQFF.